A selection of T cell receptor beta chains follows, all from one sample in a study of graft-versus-host responses after intestinal transplantation. The antigens these receptors bind are not known. Repertoires were generated with immunoSEQ multiplex PCR, while TCRdb's copy carries only in-frame clones and drops some. The sample comprises under 75,000 clones, around 90% of which are singletons, and about 4% rests with the top ten. The source material was unstimulated CD8+ T cells sorted from spleen or lymph node cells, sampled before transplant. The receptors come from a human donor who was the organ donor for an intestinal transplant. Each CDR3 is given with its conserved first and last residue. Each record gives: J gene, V gene, D gene, clone size, CDR3 protein, CDR3 DNA. The D gene is left open where the match is weak. Size tells how often a clone was seen (once, few, many) or the class of an expanded clone, and some rows leave it out.

TRBJ1-1 TRBV25-1 - - CASSVVLLRQNTEAFF TGTGCCAGCAGTGTGGTCCTTTTACGACAGAACACTGAAGCTTTCTTT
TRBJ2-1 TRBV11-3 - - CASSGARDEQFF TGTGCCAGCAGCGGAGCACGGGATGAGCAGTTCTTC
TRBJ2-1 TRBV4-1 TRBD2 - CASSLTSGGLNEQFF TGCGCCAGCAGCCTTACTAGCGGGGGGTTAAATGAGCAGTTCTTC
TRBJ1-6 TRBV6-5 - - CASSYSGRNSPLHF TGTGCCAGCAGTTACTCGGGCAGAAATTCACCCCTCCACTTT
TRBJ2-1 TRBV5-1 TRBD1 - CASSLRTGSSYNEQFF TGCGCCAGCAGCTTAAGGACAGGTAGCTCCTACAATGAGCAGTTCTTC
TRBJ1-6 TRBV13 TRBD1 - CASSLMGQDRNSPLHF TGTGCCAGCAGCTTGATGGGACAGGACCGAAATTCACCCCTCCACTTT
TRBJ2-3 TRBV10-3 - - CAIMGGYTDTQYF TGTGCCATCATGGGCGGGTACACAGATACGCAGTATTTT
TRBJ1-5 TRBV27 - - CASRIFGGGLNQPQHF TGTGCCAGCAGGATATTCGGGGGGGGCTTAAATCAGCCCCAGCATTTT
TRBJ1-1 TRBV6-1 - - CASSEVGLAGEGYTEAFF TGTGCCAGCAGTGAAGTGGGTCTGGCGGGGGAGGGGTACACTGAAGCTTTCTTT
TRBJ1-1 TRBV10-1 - - CASSEGGYTEAFF TGCGCCAGCAGTGAAGGGGGTTACACTGAAGCTTTCTTT
TRBJ2-1 TRBV4-2 TRBD2 - CASSQGKTSGGAGSYNEQFF TGTGCCAGCAGCCAAGGGAAAACTAGCGGGGGGGCCGGGTCCTACAATGAGCAGTTCTTC
TRBJ2-5 TRBV28 TRBD2 - CASSWTSGGETQYF TGTGCCAGTTCTTGGACTAGCGGGGGGGAGACCCAGTACTTC
TRBJ2-3 TRBV27 TRBD2 once CASSLSVASGGVDTQYF TGTGCCAGCAGTTTAAGCGTTGCTAGCGGGGGGGTAGATACGCAGTATTTT
TRBJ2-3 TRBV5-6 - - CASRLTPGLRTDTQYF TGTGCCAGCAGGTTAACTCCGGGACTTCGCACAGATACGCAGTATTTT
TRBJ1-5 TRBV2 - - CASSWSTGSNQPQHF TGTGCCAGCAGTTGGTCTACCGGGAGCAATCAGCCCCAGCATTTT
TRBJ1-1 TRBV23-1 - - CAPPNHPEAFF TGCGCCCCTCCTAATCATCCTGAAGCTTTCTTT
TRBJ2-2 TRBV30 - - CAWSGGTVNTGELFF TGTGCCTGGAGTGGCGGGACAGTGAACACCGGGGAGCTGTTTTTT
TRBJ2-4 TRBV4-2 TRBD2 - CASSPPLWGGNAKNIQYF TGTGCCAGCAGCCCGCCTCTCTGGGGGGGAAATGCCAAAAACATTCAGTACTTC
TRBJ1-1 TRBV6-1 - - CASSESDGLPNTEAFF TGTGCCAGCAGTGAATCTGATGGGCTGCCGAACACTGAAGCTTTCTTT
TRBJ1-6 TRBV13 - - CASSLGEGSYNSPLHF TGTGCCAGCAGCTTAGGCGAGGGTTCCTATAATTCACCCCTCCACTTT
TRBJ1-1 TRBV7-9 - - CASSPPKGGGTEAFF TGTGCCAGCAGCCCTCCGAAGGGAGGAGGCACTGAAGCTTTCTTT
TRBJ2-3 TRBV9 - - CASSVGLHGDTDTQYF TGTGCCAGCAGCGTAGGACTCCACGGAGACACAGATACGCAGTATTTT
TRBJ2-3 TRBV15 TRBD2 - CATSRKSDGLAGGSDTQYF TGTGCCACCAGCAGAAAGTCCGATGGACTAGCGGGGGGATCAGATACGCAGTATTTT
TRBJ1-1 TRBV4-2 - - CASSQDRGGTEAFF TGTGCCAGCAGCCAAGACAGGGGCGGCACTGAAGCTTTCTTT
TRBJ2-2 TRBV7-9 - - CASSFLKLVFPGELFF TGTGCCAGCAGCTTTCTAAAGCTAGTATTTCCCGGGGAGCTGTTTTTT